This T cell receptor beta chain was sequenced for a study of T cell repertoires in cytomegalovirus infection. Overall study context: CMV epitopes, recently identified HLA-C-restricted and well-studied HLA-B-restricted, were used. In public TCR beta signatures, there were indications of both CMV infection and matching HLA type. Study-level findings and limits: Cumulative frequency (of public TCR beta family members) identified carriers of CMV plus the relevant HLA. Dominating the ex vivo response were TCR beta clonotypes that were CMV-specific and HLA-C-restricted.

Each CDR3 protein gets one entry after TCRdb re-called the reads with MiXCR. The data contain 370,000 or so distinct CDR3 sequences, about 32% of them singletons. Trimming cost V 2 bases and J 6 bases, with 17 bases left between them. The CDR3 has 16 residues. As concerns this clonotype: Its antigen is not known.

The chain has TRBV12-3 or TRBV12-4 and TRBJ2-1; D gene ambiguous. Here the sequenced sample was cultured PBMCs, taken from culture after CMV antigen stimulation. This clonotype was obtained from a human donor in good health (CMV status not recorded). Some clones in this sample may be carry-over from other donors' samples. This chain's CDR3 is CASSLWSAEWPNEQFF. The DNA of the CDR3 is TGTGCCAGCAGTTTATGGTCCGCGGAGTGGCCCAATGAGCAGTTCTTC.